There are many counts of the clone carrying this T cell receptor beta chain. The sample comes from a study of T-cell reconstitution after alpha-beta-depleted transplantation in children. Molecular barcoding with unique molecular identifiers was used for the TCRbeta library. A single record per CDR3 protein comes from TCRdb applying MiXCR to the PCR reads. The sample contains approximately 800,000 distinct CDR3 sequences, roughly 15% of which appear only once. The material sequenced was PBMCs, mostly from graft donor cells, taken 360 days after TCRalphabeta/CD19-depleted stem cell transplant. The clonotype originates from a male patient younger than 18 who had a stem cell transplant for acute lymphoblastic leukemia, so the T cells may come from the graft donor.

CDR3 residues: CASSRPGSQETQYF. The CDR3 nucleotides read TGTGCCAGCAGTCGACCGGGCTCCCAAGAGACCCAGTACTTC. The rearrangement joins TRBV27 to TRBJ2-5; D unclear. From germline, CDR1 is MNHEY and CDR2 SMNVEV (reference sequence). V dropped 5 bases and J dropped 1 base, with 11 bases sitting between them. The CDR3 loop spans 14 amino acids.